What follows is one T cell receptor beta chain and its context. Its antigen remains unknown. This record comes from a study of T-cell memory formation after mild COVID-19. For the study at large: There were largely donor-specific TCR clusters.

TCRdb redid the calling of the 5' RACE reads with MiXCR, one entry per CDR3 protein. This repertoire shows fewer than 350,000 distinct CDR3 sequences, 7.5% to 9.5% found once; its top ten account for 20% to 25%. With 3 bases clipped from V and 4 bases from J, the junction kept 6 bases outside the gene matches. CDR3 length equals 15 residues. CDR1 and CDR2 from the germline V gene are MRHNA and SNTAGT. Findings and limits, study-wide: Shrinking CD4+ clones resided mostly in CM and EM, and CD8+ ones in EMRA. Clones contracting day 15 to 85 were balanced CD4/CD8; later expanders leaned CD4+.

This receptor was obtained from a man between 18 and 29 years old who had mild COVID-19 (a few samples of this study predate the infection). Cell type and time point are not known. The rearrangement links TRBV6-4 to TRBJ1-5; 7 bases line up with TRBD1. What was sequenced was PBMCs or a T cell subset sorted from them (not recorded which). This chain's CDR3 is CASSEGQRCNQPQHF. CDR3 DNA sequence: TGTGCCAGCAGTGAGGGACAGAGATGTAATCAGCCCCAGCATTTT.